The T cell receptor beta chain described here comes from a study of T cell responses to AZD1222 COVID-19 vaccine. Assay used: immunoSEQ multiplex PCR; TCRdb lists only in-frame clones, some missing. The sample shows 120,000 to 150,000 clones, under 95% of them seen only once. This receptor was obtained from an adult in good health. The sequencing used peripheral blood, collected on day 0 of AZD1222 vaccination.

CDR3 DNA: TGTGCCAGCAGCTTAAAAGAGACCCAGTACTTC. Translation gives CASSLKETQYF. The chain recombines TRBV7-6 with TRBJ2-5, with unresolved D. The CDR3 covers 11 residues. Germline lookup yields CDR1 SGHVS and CDR2 FNYEAQ. Trimming shortened V by 2 bases and J by 3 bases, and 1 base separated the two germline ends. Combining the CDR3 with reference TRBV7-6 and TRBJ2-5 gives the whole variable domain GAGVSQSPRYKVTKRGQDVALRCDPISGHVSLYWYRQALGQGPEFLTYFNYEAQQDKSGLPNDRFSAERPEGSISTLTIQRTEQRDSAMYRCASSLKETQYFGPGTRLLVL.